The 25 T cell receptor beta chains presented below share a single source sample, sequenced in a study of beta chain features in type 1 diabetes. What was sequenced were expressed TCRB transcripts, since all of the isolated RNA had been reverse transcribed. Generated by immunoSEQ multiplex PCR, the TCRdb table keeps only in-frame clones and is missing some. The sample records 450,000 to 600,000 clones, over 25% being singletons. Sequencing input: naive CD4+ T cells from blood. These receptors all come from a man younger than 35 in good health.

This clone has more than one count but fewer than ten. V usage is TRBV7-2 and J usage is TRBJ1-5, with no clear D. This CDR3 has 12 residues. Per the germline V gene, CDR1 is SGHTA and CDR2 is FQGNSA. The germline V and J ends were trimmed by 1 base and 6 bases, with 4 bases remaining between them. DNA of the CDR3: TGTGCCAGCAGCTTAGGCGGTCAGCCCCAGCATTTT. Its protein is CASSLGGQPQHF.

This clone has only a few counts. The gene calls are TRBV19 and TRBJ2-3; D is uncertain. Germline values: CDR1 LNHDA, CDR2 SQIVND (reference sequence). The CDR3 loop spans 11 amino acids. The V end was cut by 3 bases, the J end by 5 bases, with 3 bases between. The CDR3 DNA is TGTGCCAGTAGTATGGGAGATACGCAGTATTTT. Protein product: CASSMGDTQYF.

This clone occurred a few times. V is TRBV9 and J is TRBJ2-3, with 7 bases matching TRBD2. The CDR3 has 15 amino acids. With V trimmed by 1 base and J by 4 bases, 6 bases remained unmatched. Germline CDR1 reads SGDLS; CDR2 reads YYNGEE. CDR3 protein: CASSVSAGESDTQYF. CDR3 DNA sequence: TGTGCCAGCAGCGTATCTGCGGGAGAGTCAGATACGCAGTATTTT.

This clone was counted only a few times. The CDR3 DNA reads as TGCGCCAGCAGCCAAGAAAGTCCCGGTATGAGGGCGGGACGAAAAAATGAGCAGTTCTTC. This translates into CASSQESPGMRAGRKNEQFF. This chain joins TRBV4-1 and TRBJ2-1, with D maybe TRBD2 (6 bases). This CDR3 region has 20 residues. CDR1 MGHRA and CDR2 YSYEKL come from the germline V gene. V dropped 0 bases and J dropped 7 bases, with 28 bases sitting between them.

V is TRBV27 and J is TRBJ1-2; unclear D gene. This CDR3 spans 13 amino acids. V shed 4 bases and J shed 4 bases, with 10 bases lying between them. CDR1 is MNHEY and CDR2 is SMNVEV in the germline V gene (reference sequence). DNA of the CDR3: TGTGCCAGCAGTTCGGCGTGGGGCTATGGCTACACCTTC. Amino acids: CASSSAWGYGYTF.

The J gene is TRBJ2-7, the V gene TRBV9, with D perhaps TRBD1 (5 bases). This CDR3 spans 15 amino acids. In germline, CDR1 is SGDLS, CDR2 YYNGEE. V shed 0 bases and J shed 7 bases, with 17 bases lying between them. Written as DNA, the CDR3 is TGTGCCAGCAGCGTAGACCCAGGGATGGTGGGGGAGCAGTACTTC. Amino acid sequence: CASSVDPGMVGEQYF.

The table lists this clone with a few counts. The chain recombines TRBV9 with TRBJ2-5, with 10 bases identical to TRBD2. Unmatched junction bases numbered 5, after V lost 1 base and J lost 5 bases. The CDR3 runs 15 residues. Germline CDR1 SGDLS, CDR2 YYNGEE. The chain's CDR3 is CASSVLAGVRETQYF. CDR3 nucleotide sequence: TGTGCCAGCAGCGTACTAGCGGGAGTCAGGGAGACCCAGTACTTC.

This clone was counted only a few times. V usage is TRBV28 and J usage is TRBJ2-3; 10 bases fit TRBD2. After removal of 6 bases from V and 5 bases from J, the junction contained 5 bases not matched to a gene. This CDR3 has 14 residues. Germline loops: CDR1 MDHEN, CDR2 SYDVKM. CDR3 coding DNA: TGTGCCAGCAGGCTAGCGGGAGAAGAAGATACGCAGTATTTT. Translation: CASRLAGEEDTQYF.

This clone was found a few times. The CDR3 DNA reads TGTGCCAGCAGTGGGCAGGGGACCTACGAGCAGTACTTC. Residues: CASSGQGTYEQYF. J is TRBJ2-7 and V is TRBV25-1; tentative D call: TRBD1 (6 bases). CDR1 is MGHDK and CDR2 is SYGVNS in the germline V gene. The germline V and J ends were trimmed by 4 bases and 2 bases, with 9 bases remaining between them. The CDR3 length is 13 residues.

The CDR3 sequence is CASSSPGQYNEQFF. CDR3 in DNA: TGTGCCAGCAGCTCGCCGGGACAGTACAATGAGCAGTTCTTC. The chain combines TRBV7-2 with TRBJ2-1; 7 bases fit TRBD1. This CDR3 has 14 amino acids. J lost 4 bases, V lost 4 bases, and 4 bases had no gene match. Germline CDR1 reads SGHTA; CDR2 reads FQGNSA.

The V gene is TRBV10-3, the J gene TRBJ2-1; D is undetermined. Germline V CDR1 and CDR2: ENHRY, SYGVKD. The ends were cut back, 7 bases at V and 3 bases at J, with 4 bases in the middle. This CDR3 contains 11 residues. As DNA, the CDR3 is TGTGCCATCACAGTCTACAATGAGCAGTTCTTC. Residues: CAITVYNEQFF.

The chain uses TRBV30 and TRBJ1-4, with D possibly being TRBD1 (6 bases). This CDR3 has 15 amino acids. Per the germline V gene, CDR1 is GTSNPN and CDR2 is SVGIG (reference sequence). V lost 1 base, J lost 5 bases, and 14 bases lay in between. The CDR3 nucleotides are TGTGCCTGGAGTGACTTGACAGGACTGAATGAAAAACTGTTTTTT. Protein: CAWSDLTGLNEKLFF.

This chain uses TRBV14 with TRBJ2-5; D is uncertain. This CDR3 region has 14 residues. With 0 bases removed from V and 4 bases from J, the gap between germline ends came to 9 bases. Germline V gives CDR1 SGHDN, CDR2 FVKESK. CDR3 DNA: TGTGCCAGCAGCCAAGATCGGCAGGCAGAGACCCAGTACTTC. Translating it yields CASSQDRQAETQYF.

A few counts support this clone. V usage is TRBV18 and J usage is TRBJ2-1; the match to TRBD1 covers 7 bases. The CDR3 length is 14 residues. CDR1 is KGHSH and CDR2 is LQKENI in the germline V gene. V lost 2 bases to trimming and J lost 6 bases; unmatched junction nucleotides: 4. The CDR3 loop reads CASSPDRDPNEQFF. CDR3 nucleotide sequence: TGTGCCAGCTCACCAGACAGGGATCCCAATGAGCAGTTCTTC.

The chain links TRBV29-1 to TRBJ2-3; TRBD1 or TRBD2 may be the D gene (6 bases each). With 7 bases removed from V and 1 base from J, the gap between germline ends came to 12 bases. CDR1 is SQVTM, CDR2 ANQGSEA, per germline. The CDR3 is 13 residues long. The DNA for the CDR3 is TGCAGCGCTGCCCGGGGGCGCACAGATACGCAGTATTTT. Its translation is CSAARGRTDTQYF.

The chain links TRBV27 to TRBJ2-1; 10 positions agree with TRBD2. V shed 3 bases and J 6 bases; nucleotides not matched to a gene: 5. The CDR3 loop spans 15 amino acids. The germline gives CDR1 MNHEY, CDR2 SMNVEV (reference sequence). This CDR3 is CASSLFRLAGNEQFF. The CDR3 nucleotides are TGTGCCAGCAGTTTGTTCCGACTAGCGGGCAATGAGCAGTTCTTC.

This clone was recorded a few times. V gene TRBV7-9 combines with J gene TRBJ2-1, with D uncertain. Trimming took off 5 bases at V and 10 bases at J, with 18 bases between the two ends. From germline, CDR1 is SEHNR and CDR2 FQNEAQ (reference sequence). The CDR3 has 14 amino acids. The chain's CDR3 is CASSLYAAAEEQFF. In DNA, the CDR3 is TGTGCCAGCAGCCTCTATGCCGCGGCGGAGGAGCAGTTCTTC.

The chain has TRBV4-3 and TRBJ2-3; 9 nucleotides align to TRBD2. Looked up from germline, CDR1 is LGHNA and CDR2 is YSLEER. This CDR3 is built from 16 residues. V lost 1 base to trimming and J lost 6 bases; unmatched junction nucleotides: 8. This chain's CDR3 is CASSQVSGSHFDTQYF. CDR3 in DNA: TGCGCCAGCAGCCAAGTTAGCGGGAGTCATTTCGATACGCAGTATTTT.

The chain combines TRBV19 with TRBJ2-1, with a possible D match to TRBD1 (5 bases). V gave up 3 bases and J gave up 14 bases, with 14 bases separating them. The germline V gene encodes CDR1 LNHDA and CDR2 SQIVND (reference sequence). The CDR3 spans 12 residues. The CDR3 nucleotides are TGTGCCAGTAGTATTGGCGGCCCAGGGAAGTTCTTC. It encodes CASSIGGPGKFF.

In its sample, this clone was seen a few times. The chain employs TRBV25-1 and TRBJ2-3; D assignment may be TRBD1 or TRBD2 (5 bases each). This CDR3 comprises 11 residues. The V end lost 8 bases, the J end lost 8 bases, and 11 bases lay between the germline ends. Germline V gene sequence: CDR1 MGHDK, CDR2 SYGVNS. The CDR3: CASPGGLTQYF. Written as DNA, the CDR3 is TGTGCCAGCCCTGGGGGTCTTACGCAGTATTTT.

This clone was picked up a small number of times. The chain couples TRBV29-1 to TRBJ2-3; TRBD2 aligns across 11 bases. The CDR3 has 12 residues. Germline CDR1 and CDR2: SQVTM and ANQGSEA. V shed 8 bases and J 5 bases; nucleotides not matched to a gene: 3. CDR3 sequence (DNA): TGCAGCTCACTAGCGGGAGTAGATACGCAGTATTTT. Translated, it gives CSSLAGVDTQYF.

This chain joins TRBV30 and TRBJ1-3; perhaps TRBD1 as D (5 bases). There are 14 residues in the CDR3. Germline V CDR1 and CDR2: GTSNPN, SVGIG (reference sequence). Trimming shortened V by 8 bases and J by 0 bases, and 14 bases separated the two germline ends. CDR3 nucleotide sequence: TGTGCCGGGGGTCGAGCCTACTCTGGAAACACCATATATTTT. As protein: CAGGRAYSGNTIYF. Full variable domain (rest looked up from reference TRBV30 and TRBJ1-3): SQTIHQWPATLVQPVGSPLSLECTVEGTSNPNLYWYRQAAGRGLQLLFYSVGIGQISSEVPQNLSASRPQDRQFILSSKKLLLSDSGFYLCAGGRAYSGNTIYFGEGSWLTVV.

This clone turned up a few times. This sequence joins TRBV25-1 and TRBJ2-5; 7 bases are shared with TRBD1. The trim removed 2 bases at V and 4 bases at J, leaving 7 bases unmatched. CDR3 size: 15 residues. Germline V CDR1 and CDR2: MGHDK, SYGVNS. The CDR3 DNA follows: TGTGCCAGCAGTGAACTCAGGGGACAGCGAGAGACCCAGTACTTC. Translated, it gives CASSELRGQRETQYF. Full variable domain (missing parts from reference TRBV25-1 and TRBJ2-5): EADIYQTPRYLVIGTGKKITLECSQTMGHDKMYWYQQDPGMELHLIHYSYGVNSTEKGDLSSESTVSRIRTEHFPLTLESARPSHTSQYLCASSELRGQRETQYFGPGTRLLVL.

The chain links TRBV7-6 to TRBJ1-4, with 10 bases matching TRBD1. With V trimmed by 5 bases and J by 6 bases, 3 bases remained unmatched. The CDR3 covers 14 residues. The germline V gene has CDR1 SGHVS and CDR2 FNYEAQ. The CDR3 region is CASSLGTGDEKLFF. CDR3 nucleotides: TGTGCCAGCAGCCTCGGGACAGGGGATGAAAAACTGTTTTTT.

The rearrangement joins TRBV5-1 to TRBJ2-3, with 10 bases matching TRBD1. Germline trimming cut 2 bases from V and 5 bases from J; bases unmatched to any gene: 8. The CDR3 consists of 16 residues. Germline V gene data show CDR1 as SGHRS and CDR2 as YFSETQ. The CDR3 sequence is CASSFRGQGFEDTQYF. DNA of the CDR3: TGCGCCAGCAGCTTCCGGGGACAGGGGTTTGAAGATACGCAGTATTTT.